The source of this T cell receptor beta chain is a study of T cell responses to AZD1222 COVID-19 vaccine. This clone has just one count. Its antigen is undetermined. Analysis merged second doses at about 4 or about 12 weeks. Sequencing used immunoSEQ multiplex PCR; TCRdb keeps in-frame clones, though not all of them. This table holds 100,000 to 120,000 clones, about 95% found once. Whole-study findings and limits: Of the AZD1222 recipients, only 5 to 7 were seropositive at baseline. Among the donors, most were white British and more were female, and clonal diversity was possibly underestimated.

This clonotype originated in an adult who received the AZD1222 COVID-19 vaccine. The source material was peripheral blood, sampled 28 days after the second AZD1222 dose.

CDR3 nucleotides: TGTGCCAGCAGTCCCCCAAGGGGGAATGGCTACACCTTC. Its protein product is CASSPPRGNGYTF. The chain carries TRBV12-3 or TRBV12-4 and TRBJ1-2, with D maybe TRBD1 (6 bases). V was clipped by 5 bases and J by 6 bases, with 13 bases between them. The CDR3 totals 13 residues.